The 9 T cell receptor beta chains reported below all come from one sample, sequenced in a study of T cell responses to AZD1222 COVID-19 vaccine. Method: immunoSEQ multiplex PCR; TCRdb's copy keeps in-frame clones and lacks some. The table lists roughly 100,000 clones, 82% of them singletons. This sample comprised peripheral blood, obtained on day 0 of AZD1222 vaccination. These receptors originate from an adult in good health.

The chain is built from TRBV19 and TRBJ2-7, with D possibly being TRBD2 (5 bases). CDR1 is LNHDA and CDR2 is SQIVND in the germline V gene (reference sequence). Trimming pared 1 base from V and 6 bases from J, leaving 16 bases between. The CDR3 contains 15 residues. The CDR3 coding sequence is TGTGCCAGTAGTATAGTAGGAGGAACCGGGATCGAGCAGTACTTC. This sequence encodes CASSIVGGTGIEQYF.

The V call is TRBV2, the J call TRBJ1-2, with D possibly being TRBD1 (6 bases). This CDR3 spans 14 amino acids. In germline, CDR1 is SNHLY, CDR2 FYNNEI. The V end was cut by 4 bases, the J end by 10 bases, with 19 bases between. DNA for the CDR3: TGTGCCAGCAGTGGGACAGAGTTCCCGCTTGACTACACCTTC. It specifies CASSGTEFPLDYTF.

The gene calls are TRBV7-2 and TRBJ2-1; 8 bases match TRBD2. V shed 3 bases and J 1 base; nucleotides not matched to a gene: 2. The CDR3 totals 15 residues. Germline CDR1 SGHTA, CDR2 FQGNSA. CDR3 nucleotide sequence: TGTGCCAGCAGCTTCGGACTAGCTTCCTACAATGAGCAGTTCTTC. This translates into CASSFGLASYNEQFF.

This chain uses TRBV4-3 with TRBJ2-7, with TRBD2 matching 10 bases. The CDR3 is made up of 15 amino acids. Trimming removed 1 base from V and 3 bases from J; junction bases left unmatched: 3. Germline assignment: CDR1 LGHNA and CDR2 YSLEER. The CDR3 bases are TGCGCCAGCAGCCAAGGACTAGCGGGCTTCTACGAGCAGTACTTC. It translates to CASSQGLAGFYEQYF.

CDR3: CASSQVKGNYGYTF. Here the CDR3 DNA reads TGCGCCAGCAGCCAAGTCAAGGGGAACTATGGCTACACCTTC. The chain is built from TRBV4-3 and TRBJ1-2; perhaps TRBD1 as D (5 bases). The CDR3 spans 14 residues. Trimming took off 1 base at V and 2 bases at J, with 8 bases between the two ends. Germline V gene sequence: CDR1 LGHNA, CDR2 YSLEER.

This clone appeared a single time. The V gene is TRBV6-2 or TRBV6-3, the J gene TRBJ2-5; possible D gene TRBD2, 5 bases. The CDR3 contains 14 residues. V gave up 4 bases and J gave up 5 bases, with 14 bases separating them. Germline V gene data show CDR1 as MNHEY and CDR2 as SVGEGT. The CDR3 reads CASSSLGRRETQYF. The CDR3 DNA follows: TGTGCCAGCAGTTCACTGGGTCGGAGGGAGACCCAGTACTTC.

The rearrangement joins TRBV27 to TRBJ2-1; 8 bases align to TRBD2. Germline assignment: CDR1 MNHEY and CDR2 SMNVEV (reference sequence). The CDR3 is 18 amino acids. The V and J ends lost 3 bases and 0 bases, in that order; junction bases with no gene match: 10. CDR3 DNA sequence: TGTGCCAGCAGTTTGGGAGCGCGGGGGGTAACCTCCTACAATGAGCAGTTCTTC. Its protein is CASSLGARGVTSYNEQFF.

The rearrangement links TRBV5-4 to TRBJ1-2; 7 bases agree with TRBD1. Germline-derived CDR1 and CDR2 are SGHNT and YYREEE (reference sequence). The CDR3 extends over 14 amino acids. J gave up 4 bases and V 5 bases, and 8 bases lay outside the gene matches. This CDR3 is CASRTGTDSYGYTF. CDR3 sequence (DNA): TGTGCCAGCAGGACCGGGACAGATTCCTATGGCTACACCTTC.

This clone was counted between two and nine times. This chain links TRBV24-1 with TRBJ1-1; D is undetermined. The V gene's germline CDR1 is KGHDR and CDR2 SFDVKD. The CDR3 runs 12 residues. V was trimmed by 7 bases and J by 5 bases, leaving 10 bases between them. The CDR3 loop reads CATREAGTEAFF. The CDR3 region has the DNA TGTGCCACCAGGGAAGCAGGAACTGAAGCTTTCTTT.